The source of this T cell receptor (beta chain) is a study of regulatory T cells in long-lasting Graves disease. Study results and caveats: What was studied was peripheral blood only, and not thyroid tissue. Persistent disease preferred TRBV28, TRBJ1-2 and TRBJ2-5.

Described time point: persistent/refractory GD, antithyroid drugs over 5 years with positive TRAb. The TCR library was prepared using RNA isolated from PBMCs. As a group, patients came from one endocrinology department in Xi'an, China. CDR1 is MNHEY, CDR2 SVGAGI, per germline. V shed 0 bases, J shed 3 bases, and the junction held 2 bases outside the gene matches. The CDR3 runs 16 residues. According to the study, TCR beta libraries were built with iRepertoire HTBI primers and CDR3-region Arm-PCR. TCRdb fed the multiplex PCR reads into MiXCR, producing one record per CDR3 protein. The repertoire holds about 470,000 distinct CDR3 sequences, with roughly 21% as singletons. This clonotype was seen only a few times. Its antigen is unknown.

The TCR was taken from a female donor with Graves disease. The sequenced sample was peripheral blood mononuclear cells (PBMCs), obtained when the disease was refractory, from a patient treated with antithyroid drugs. This sequence joins TRBV6-5 and TRBJ2-3; 11 bases are a match to TRBD2. This CDR3 is CASSYSTSGATDTQYF. In DNA form, the CDR3 reads TGTGCCAGCAGTTACTCGACTAGCGGGGCGACAGATACGCAGTATTTT.